Detailed here is one T cell receptor (beta chain). This CDR3 is 14 amino acids long. Trimming removed 6 bases at V and 2 bases at J, with 11 bases between. The germline gives CDR1 MDHEN, CDR2 SYDVKM. The record originates from a study of T cell responses to AZD1222 COVID-19 vaccine. The table came from immunoSEQ multiplex PCR; TCRdb's copy has only in-frame clones and leaves some out. The table has about 180,000 clones, 92% seen once. The V gene is TRBV28, the J gene TRBJ1-5; TRBD1 is a possible D gene (5 bases). This TCR was sampled from an adult who received the AZD1222 COVID-19 vaccine. The input for sequencing was peripheral blood, taken 28 days after the second AZD1222 dose. The CDR3 DNA sequence: TGTGCCAGCAGGGGACTTGTAGGCAATCAGCCCCAGCATTTT. This codes for CASRGLVGNQPQHF.